The rows below give T cell receptor beta chains drawn from one sample of a study of human T cells and chemical hapten exposure. TCRdb re-called the RACE reads through MiXCR, storing one row per CDR3 protein. The table shows fewer than 50,000 distinct CDR3 sequences, with about 4% occurring only once. Sequenced: whole blood. These receptors all stem from a human donor in good health. Some clones in this sample may be carry-over from other donors' samples. Both conserved end residues are part of each CDR3. D genes are given only for firm matches. Clone size, where shown, is once, few, many, or a class for clones that have expanded.

TRBV28	many	TRBJ2-6	-	CASSLADNSGANVLTF	TGTGCCAGCAGTTTAGCCGACAACTCTGGGGCCAACGTCCTGACTTTC
TRBV5-6	many	TRBJ2-1	-	CASSLSGVSGEQFF	TGTGCCAGCAGCTTGTCTGGAGTAAGCGGTGAGCAGTTCTTC
TRBV6-5	many	TRBJ2-1	TRBD1	CATGFLGQVAFF	TGTGCCACCGGCTTCTTGGGACAGGTCGCCTTCTTC
TRBV7-2	medium-sized	TRBJ2-3	-	CASSLEATDTQYF	TGTGCCAGCAGCTTAGAGGCCACAGATACGCAGTATTTT
TRBV7-6	-	TRBJ2-5	-	CASSSLWRRNFGTRETQYF	TGTGCCAGCAGCTCCTTATGGCGGCGTAATTTTGGGACACGAGAGACCCAGTACTTC
TRBV7-3	many	TRBJ2-1	TRBD2	CASSLGSGGVNEQFF	TGTGCCAGCAGCTTAGGGTCCGGGGGGGTCAATGAGCAGTTCTTC
TRBV28	medium-sized	TRBJ2-1	-	CASSGDNEQFF	TGTGCCAGCAGTGGCGATAATGAGCAGTTCTTC
TRBV20-1	many	TRBJ2-3	-	CSARVYSEAEYF	TGCAGTGCTAGAGTTTACTCGGAGGCAGAGTATTTT
TRBV3-1	many	TRBJ2-7	-	CASSQGVRSRVYEQYF	TGTGCCAGCAGCCAAGGCGTCCGGAGCCGGGTCTACGAGCAGTACTTC
TRBV28	few	TRBJ2-3	-	CASSFPTDVDTQYF	TGTGCCAGCAGTTTCCCGACAGACGTAGATACGCAGTATTTT
TRBV5-1	-	TRBJ2-7	-	CASSKRPRDIESYEQYF	TGCGCCAGCAGCAAAAGACCCCGGGACATTGAGTCCTACGAGCAGTACTTC
TRBV6-6	many	TRBJ1-5	TRBD1	CASRRTTGDQPQHF	TGTGCCAGCAGACGCACGACAGGGGATCAGCCCCAGCATTTT
TRBV12-3/TRBV12-4	-	TRBJ2-7	TRBD2	CASSRLAGESEQYF	TGTGCCAGCAGCCGACTAGCGGGAGAAAGCGAGCAGTACTTC
TRBV30	many	TRBJ1-4	-	CAWKRGSNEKLFF	TGTGCCTGGAAGAGGGGAAGTAATGAAAAACTGTTTTTT
TRBV7-9	many	TRBJ2-1	-	CASSPRASGSYNEQFF	TGTGCCAGCAGCCCGCGGGCCAGTGGGTCCTACAATGAGCAGTTCTTC